This T cell receptor beta chain was captured by sequencing in a study of T cell repertoires in cytomegalovirus infection. Across the study: In public TCR beta signatures, there were indications of both CMV infection and matching HLA type.

TCRdb independently ran MiXCR on the reads; one entry per CDR3 protein. This table holds roughly 600,000 distinct CDR3 sequences, 20% to 25% found once. Sequencing was carried out using CD8+ T cells from PBMCs. The sequence was collected from a human donor in good health (CMV status not recorded). Some clones in this sample may be carry-over from other donors' samples.

The CDR3 coding sequence is TGTGCCAGCGGGGGACGGGACCCCACTGAAGCTTTCTTT. Protein sequence: CASGGRDPTEAFF. The chain employs TRBV19 and TRBJ1-1; D perhaps matches TRBD1 (5 bases). The CDR3 loop spans 13 amino acids. Trimming pared 9 bases from V and 4 bases from J, leaving 15 bases between. The germline V gene encodes CDR1 LNHDA and CDR2 SQIVND (reference sequence).